Sequencing of this T cell receptor (beta chain) was carried out in a study of graft-versus-host responses after intestinal transplantation. About the research overall: Recipients were given multivisceral, liver-intestinal, or isolated intestinal transplants. Each recipient received anti-thymocyte globulin induction, then tacrolimus and steroids for about 3 years.

This table comes from immunoSEQ multiplex PCR, and its TCRdb copy is limited to in-frame clones, with some not included. Of 41,000 or so clones in the sample, approximately 95% were seen once. The germline CDR1 and CDR2 sequences are SGHVS and FQNEAQ. Trimming left V 1 base short and J 5 bases short, with 15 bases between. There are 16 residues in the CDR3. General study results and limits: Investigators detected GvH clones in recipient marrow, with some emerging earlier in ileum or blood. Early post-transplant declines in HvG were associated with peak levels of circulating GvH clones.

To note about this clone: The antigen remains undetermined.

The chain combines TRBV7-8 with TRBJ2-1, with a possible D match to TRBD2 (6 bases). Here the sequenced sample was unstimulated CD8+ T cells sorted from spleen or lymph node cells, taken before transplant. The receptor comes from a human donor who was the organ donor for an intestinal transplant. Here the CDR3 DNA reads TGTGCCAGCAGCTTAGGCCAACTAGCTCGGAACAATGAGCAGTTCTTC. This sequence encodes CASSLGQLARNNEQFF.